Reported below is one TCR beta chain. The antigen is unknown. The data were taken from a study of cytomegalovirus exposure and HLA in healthy donors. Across the study: Previous work identified roughly 120 million unique TCR beta sequences from roughly 180 million T cells. Regarding the study as a whole: Common viral pathogens (according to a later analysis) appeared linked to several of the most significant clusters. The investigators catalogued about 170 TCR beta chains as cytomegalovirus-associated.

After removal of 0 bases from V and 8 bases from J, the junction contained 7 bases not matched to a gene. The CDR3 contains 16 residues. CDR1 is SGHVS and CDR2 is FNYEAQ in the germline V gene. In the PCR, 60 Vbeta and 13 Jbeta primers were used. Profiled with immunoSEQ multiplex PCR; TCRdb holds only in-frame clones, not every one. The sample gives about 190,000 clones, 77% of which show up once; 2% to 2.5% is in the top ten. Sequencing was performed on PBMCs. The origin of this receptor is a woman aged 25 to 39 in good health and CMV-seropositive. The V and J genes are TRBV7-6 and TRBJ2-1, with 10 bases that match TRBD2. CDR3 nucleotides: TGTGCCAGCAGCTTAGCGCGGCTAGCGGGAGTTGATGAGCAGTTCTTC. Residues: CASSLARLAGVDEQFF.